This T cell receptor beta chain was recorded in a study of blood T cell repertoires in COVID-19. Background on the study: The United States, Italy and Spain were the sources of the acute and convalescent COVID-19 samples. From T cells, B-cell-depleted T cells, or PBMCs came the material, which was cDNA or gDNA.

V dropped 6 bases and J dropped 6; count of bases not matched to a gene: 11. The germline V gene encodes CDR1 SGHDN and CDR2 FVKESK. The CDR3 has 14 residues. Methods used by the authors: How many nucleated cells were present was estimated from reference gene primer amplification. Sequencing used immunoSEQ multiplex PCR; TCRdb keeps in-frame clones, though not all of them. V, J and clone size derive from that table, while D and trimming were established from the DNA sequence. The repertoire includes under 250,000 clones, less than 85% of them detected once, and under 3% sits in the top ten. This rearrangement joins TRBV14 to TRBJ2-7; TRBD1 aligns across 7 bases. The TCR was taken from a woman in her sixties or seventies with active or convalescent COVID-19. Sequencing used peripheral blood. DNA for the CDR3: TGTGCCAGCAGTCGGACAGGATTATTCGGCGAGCAGTACTTC. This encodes CASSRTGLFGEQYF.